This TCR beta chain was profiled in a study of CD8 T cells in Susac syndrome. It was with random hexamers that roughly 0.45 to 1 ug RNA was reverse transcribed. Across 54 Vbeta and 13 Jbeta, immunoSEQ multiplex PCR amplified TCR beta CDR3. TCRdb reprocessed the immunoSEQ multiplex PCR reads with MiXCR, giving one entry per CDR3 protein. The data contain 300,000 to 350,000 distinct CDR3 sequences, about 91% of them seen just once; the ten biggest clones take up about 0.063%. The CDR3 has 15 residues. Germline loops: CDR1 LNHDA, CDR2 SQIVND (reference sequence). V shed 6 bases and J 2 bases; nucleotides not matched to a gene: 6. High-throughput TCR beta sequencing covered peripheral CD8+ and CD4+ T cells. CD8+ and CD4+ T cells were negatively isolated; TEMRA cells were FACS-enriched.

This rearrangement joins TRBV19 to TRBJ2-2, with 7 positions matching TRBD1. This receptor was taken from a human donor with multiple sclerosis. Sequencing was done on a sample of CD4+ T cells from PBMCs. This chain's CDR3 is CASSGQDRNTGELFF. CDR3 bases: TGTGCCAGTAGCGGACAGGACCGAAACACCGGGGAGCTGTTTTTT.